This record concerns one T cell receptor beta chain sequence. Its specificity is unknown. The data were taken from a study of T cell responses to AZD1222 COVID-19 vaccine. The study, taken as a whole, reports: Possibly, clonal diversity was underestimated; donors were largely white British and included more females. Baseline antibody screening turned up just six seropositive AZD1222 recipients.

Second-dose intervals of approximately 4 or approximately 12 weeks were pooled. The CDR3 is made up of 14 amino acids. V lost 3 bases, J lost 4 bases, and 9 bases lay in between. Germline loops: CDR1 LNHDA, CDR2 SQIVND (reference sequence). Assay: immunoSEQ multiplex PCR; the TCRdb copy retains only in-frame clones and omits some. Of 50,000 to 65,000 clones listed, 65% to 85% are singletons. Sequenced material: peripheral blood, taken 28 days after the second AZD1222 dose. This chain links TRBV19 with TRBJ1-4; D uncertain. This clonotype was obtained from an adult who received the AZD1222 COVID-19 vaccine. CDR3 nucleotide sequence: TGTGCCAGTAGTATTTGGCGGGATAATGAAAAACTGTTTTTT. Translated: CASSIWRDNEKLFF.